The 14 T cell receptor beta chains presented below share a single source sample, sequenced in a study of blood T cell repertoires in COVID-19. Profiling relied on immunoSEQ multiplex PCR, and the TCRdb table lists in-frame clones only, not all of them. The sample includes some 90,000 clones, roughly 90% of them seen just once. The sequenced material came from peripheral blood. The receptors derive from a man between 50 and 59 years old with acute or convalescent COVID-19.

This rearrangement joins TRBV28 to TRBJ2-3; D may be TRBD2 (6 bases). This CDR3 is built from 16 residues. The ends were cut back, 5 bases at V and 4 bases at J, with 19 bases in the middle. Germline CDR1 is MDHEN and CDR2 is SYDVKM. CDR3 nucleotides: TGTGCCAGCAGTCCAAGGCTCCCGGGAGCTTCAGATACGCAGTATTTT. Protein product: CASSPRLPGASDTQYF.

The rearrangement uses TRBV24-1 and TRBJ2-4; D perhaps matches TRBD1 (6 bases). The germline CDR1 and CDR2 sequences are KGHDR and SFDVKD. CDR3 size: 17 residues. With 2 bases removed from V and 0 bases from J, the gap between germline ends came to 13 bases. This CDR3 reads CATSDWDTELAKNIQYF. The CDR3 bases are TGTGCCACCAGTGATTGGGACACCGAACTAGCCAAAAACATTCAGTACTTC.

This chain uses TRBV5-1 with TRBJ2-7, with 9 positions matching TRBD1. Germline trimming cut 5 bases from V and 4 bases from J; bases unmatched to any gene: 4. CDR1 and CDR2 from the germline V gene are SGHRS and YFSETQ. The CDR3 has 13 residues. The CDR3 is CASRGQGKYEQYF. Written as DNA, the CDR3 is TGCGCCAGCAGGGGACAGGGAAAGTACGAGCAGTACTTC.

The rearrangement joins TRBV4-1 to TRBJ2-3, with TRBD2 matching over 8 bases. Per germline, CDR1 MGHRA and CDR2 YSYEKL. Trimming at V came to 5 bases and at J to 1 base, leaving 5 bases not matched to a gene. The length of the CDR3 is 15 residues. In DNA, the CDR3 is TGCGCCAGCAGCGGACGGGGGGGCCGCACAGATACGCAGTATTTT. Its translation: CASSGRGGRTDTQYF.

The rearrangement uses TRBV7-8 and TRBJ1-1; D is unresolved. The germline gives CDR1 SGHVS, CDR2 FQNEAQ. The CDR3 consists of 14 residues. Trimming pared 0 bases from V and 1 base from J, leaving 6 bases between. This CDR3 is CASSLAAANTEAFF. The CDR3 coding sequence is TGTGCCAGCAGCTTAGCGGCGGCGAACACTGAAGCTTTCTTT.

The chain carries TRBV4-2 and TRBJ1-6; D is unresolved. The CDR3 consists of 16 residues. V was cut by 1 base and J by 8 bases, with 15 bases left in between. Per germline, CDR1 LGHNA and CDR2 YNFKEQ. The CDR3 sequence: CASSQGLAGFDSPLHF. For the CDR3, the DNA is TGTGCCAGCAGCCAAGGGCTTGCGGGGTTCGATTCACCCCTCCACTTT.

The chain is built from TRBV15 and TRBJ2-7; TRBD1 matches at 9 bases. CDR1 and CDR2 from the germline V gene are LNHNV and YYDKDF (reference sequence). The CDR3 runs 15 residues. V was pared by 3 bases and J by 5 bases, with 8 bases of the junction left unmatched. CDR3 residues: CATSRGGQGVNEQYV. The CDR3 nucleotides are TGTGCCACCAGCAGGGGGGGACAGGGTGTGAACGAGCAGTACGTC.

The chain links TRBV5-1 to TRBJ2-1; 9 bases are shared with TRBD1. The trim removed 4 bases at V and 0 bases at J, leaving 5 bases unmatched. The CDR3 consists of 16 residues. Germline V gene lookup returns CDR1 SGHRS and CDR2 YFSETQ. The CDR3 reads CASSLTGGNSYNEQFF. CDR3 bases: TGCGCCAGCAGCCTCACAGGGGGCAACTCCTACAATGAGCAGTTCTTC.

The V call is TRBV2, the J call TRBJ1-1; TRBD1 agrees at 7 bases. After removal of 7 bases from V and 1 base from J, the junction contained 9 bases not matched to a gene. The length of the CDR3 is 15 residues. Germline CDR1 SNHLY, CDR2 FYNNEI. The CDR3 nucleotides are TGTGCCAGCATCGGACAGGCGACGGGGAACACTGAAGCTTTCTTT. It translates to CASIGQATGNTEAFF.

The chain carries TRBV28 and TRBJ1-1, with 7 bases identical to TRBD1. This CDR3 has 14 residues. Per germline, CDR1 MDHEN and CDR2 SYDVKM. V gave up 3 bases and J gave up 6 bases; unmatched junction bases: 7. The CDR3 nucleotides are TGTGCCAGCAGTTTGAGCCGACAGGGTCCTGAAGCTTTCTTT. This sequence encodes CASSLSRQGPEAFF.

This chain uses TRBV7-6 with TRBJ2-1; D possibly corresponds to TRBD2 (6 bases). The V and J ends lost 0 bases and 0 bases respectively, with 15 bases between them. The germline gives CDR1 SGHVS, CDR2 FNYEAQ. This CDR3 is 18 amino acids long. In DNA, the CDR3 is TGTGCCAGCAGCTTAGCGGGGCCCGGGGGAAGCTCCTACAATGAGCAGTTCTTC. Translation: CASSLAGPGGSSYNEQFF. Complete variable domain (other parts from reference TRBV7-6 and TRBJ2-1): GAGVSQSPRYKVTKRGQDVALRCDPISGHVSLYWYRQALGQGPEFLTYFNYEAQQDKSGLPNDRFSAERPEGSISTLTIQRTEQRDSAMYRCASSLAGPGGSSYNEQFFGPGTRLTVL.

This sequence joins TRBV3-1 (or the pseudogene TRBV3-2) and TRBJ2-3, with 10 bases aligning to TRBD2. The CDR3 is made up of 17 amino acids. Germline lookup yields CDR1 LGHDT and CDR2 YNNKEL (reference sequence). The trim removed 4 bases at V and 6 bases at J, leaving 13 bases unmatched. Written as DNA, the CDR3 is TGTGCCAGCAGCCCCGGGACTAGCGTTTTTAAGGGGGATACGCAGTATTTT. It encodes CASSPGTSVFKGDTQYF.

The chain joins TRBV5-1 to TRBJ2-1; 9 nucleotides align to TRBD2. Unmatched junction bases numbered 14, after V lost 0 bases and J lost 7 bases. The CDR3 has 18 residues. Germline CDR1 and CDR2: SGHRS and YFSETQ. In nucleotides, the CDR3 is TGCGCCAGCAGCTTGGCCGAGGGATGGCGGGAGGGCGGGAATGAGCAGTTCTTC. It yields the protein CASSLAEGWREGGNEQFF. Supplemented by reference TRBV5-1 and TRBJ2-1, the full variable domain reads KAGVTQTPRYLIKTRGQQVTLSCSPISGHRSVSWYQQTPGQGLQFLFEYFSETQRNKGNFPGRFSGRQFSNSRSEMNVSTLELGDSALYLCASSLAEGWREGGNEQFFGPGTRLTVL.

The J gene is TRBJ1-4, the V gene TRBV6-5; D remains ambiguous. Per the germline V gene, CDR1 is MNHEY and CDR2 is SVGAGI. There are 12 residues in the CDR3. V shed 6 bases and J shed 6 bases, with 8 bases lying between them. CDR3 in amino acids: CASRSEYEKLFF. CDR3 nucleotide sequence: TGTGCCAGCAGATCCGAGTATGAAAAACTGTTTTTT.